This T cell receptor (beta chain) appears in the sequencing data of a study of blood T cell repertoires in COVID-19. Study context: Samples came from the United States, Italy and Spain, spanning acute and convalescent COVID-19. T cells, B-cell-depleted T cells, or PBMCs provided the cDNA or gDNA that served as material.

Authors' processing steps: Estimates of nucleated cell counts were drawn from the amplification of reference gene primers. Generated by immunoSEQ multiplex PCR, the TCRdb table keeps only in-frame clones and is missing some. D and trimming come from the DNA, and the V and J calls and clone size come from that table. The sample has approximately 250,000 clones; about 80% are singletons. All enrollees were about 18 to 89 years old and from 20 to 25 US areas. This clone was counted a few times. The sample was PBMCs or T cells enriched from blood (not recorded which). This TCR derives from a man aged 25 to 40 with acute COVID-19.

CDR3 sequence: CATGDQPQHF. CDR3 DNA sequence: TGTGCCACAGGGGATCAGCCCCAGCATTTT. J is TRBJ1-5 and V is TRBV19; a possible D gene is TRBD1 (6 bases). V was pared by 10 bases and J by 5 bases, with 6 bases between. This CDR3 region has 10 residues. Germline CDR1 and CDR2: LNHDA and SQIVND (reference sequence).